The clone carrying this T cell receptor (beta chain) was observed a few times. The CDR3 covers 15 residues. The junction had 8 bases not matched to a gene; V was cut back by 8 bases and J by 1 base. CDR1 and CDR2 (germline): ENHRY, SYGVKD. This sample is part of a study of CD8+ T cells in alopecia areata. Stated treatment: oral pan-JAK inhibitor, 5-10 mg twice daily. Sequencing used cDNA as its template, made by extracting RNA and reverse transcribing it. Only in-frame clones appear in the TCRdb table, and some are missing; sequencing was by immunoSEQ multiplex PCR. The sample lists fewer than 200,000 clones, about three fifths occurring once.

This chain uses TRBV10-3 with TRBJ2-1, with 7 bases aligning to TRBD1. The sequence derives from a human donor with alopecia areata. The sequencing here drew on CD8+ T cells sorted from blood, taken at week 24, from a patient treated with tofacitinib. The CDR3 DNA sequence: TGTGCCATCGGCATAGGGGGCGCGTCCTACAATGAGCAGTTCTTC. This translates into CAIGIGGASYNEQFF.